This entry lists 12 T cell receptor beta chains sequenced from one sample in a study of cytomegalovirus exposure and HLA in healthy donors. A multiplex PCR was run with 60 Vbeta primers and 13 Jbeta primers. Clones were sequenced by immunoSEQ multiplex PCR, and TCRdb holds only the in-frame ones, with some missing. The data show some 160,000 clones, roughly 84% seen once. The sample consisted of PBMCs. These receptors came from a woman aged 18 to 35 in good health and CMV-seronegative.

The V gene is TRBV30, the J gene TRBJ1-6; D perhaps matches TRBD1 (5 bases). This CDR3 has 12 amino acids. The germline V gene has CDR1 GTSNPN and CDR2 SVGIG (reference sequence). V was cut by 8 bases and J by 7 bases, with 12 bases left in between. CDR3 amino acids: CARGHPNSPLHF. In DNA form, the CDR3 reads TGTGCCCGAGGACACCCAAATTCACCCCTCCACTTT.

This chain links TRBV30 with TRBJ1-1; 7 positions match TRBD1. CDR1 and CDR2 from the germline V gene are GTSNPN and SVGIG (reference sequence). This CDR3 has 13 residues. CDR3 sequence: CASTGTVNTEAFF. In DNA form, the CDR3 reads TGTGCATCTACCGGGACAGTGAACACTGAAGCTTTCTTT.

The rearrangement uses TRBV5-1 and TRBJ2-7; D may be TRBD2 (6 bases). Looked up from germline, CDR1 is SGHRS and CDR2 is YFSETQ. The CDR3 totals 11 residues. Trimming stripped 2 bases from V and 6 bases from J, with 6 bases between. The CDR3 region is CASSFGGEQYF. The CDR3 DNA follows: TGCGCCAGCAGCTTCGGGGGCGAGCAGTACTTC. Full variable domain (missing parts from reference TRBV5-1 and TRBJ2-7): KAGVTQTPRYLIKTRGQQVTLSCSPISGHRSVSWYQQTPGQGLQFLFEYFSETQRNKGNFPGRFSGRQFSNSRSEMNVSTLELGDSALYLCASSFGGEQYFGPGTRLTVT.

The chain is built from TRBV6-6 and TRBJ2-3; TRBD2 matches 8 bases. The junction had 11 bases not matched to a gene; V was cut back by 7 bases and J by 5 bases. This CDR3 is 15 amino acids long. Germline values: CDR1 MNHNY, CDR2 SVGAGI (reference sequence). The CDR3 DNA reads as TGTGCCAGCACCCTCGGGGGGGCGGTGGGAGATACGCAGTATTTT. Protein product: CASTLGGAVGDTQYF.

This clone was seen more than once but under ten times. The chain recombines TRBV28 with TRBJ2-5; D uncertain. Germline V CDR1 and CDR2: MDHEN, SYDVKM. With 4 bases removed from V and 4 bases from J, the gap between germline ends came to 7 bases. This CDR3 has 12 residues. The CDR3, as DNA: TGTGCCAGCAGTTCCTCCCCAGAGACCCAGTACTTC. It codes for CASSSSPETQYF.

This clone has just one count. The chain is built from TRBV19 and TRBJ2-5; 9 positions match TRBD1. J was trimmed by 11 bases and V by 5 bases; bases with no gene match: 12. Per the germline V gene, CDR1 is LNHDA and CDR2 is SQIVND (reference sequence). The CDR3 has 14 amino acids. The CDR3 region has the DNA TGTGCCAGTAGTCACACCGGGACAGGGAGTCTGCAGTACTTC. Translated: CASSHTGTGSLQYF.

CDR3 sequence: CASSQGSGTRRVTEAFF. The DNA of the CDR3 is TGCGCCAGCAGCCAAGGGAGCGGGACCCGTAGGGTGACTGAAGCTTTCTTT. V gene TRBV4-1 combines with J gene TRBJ1-1; possibly TRBD1 for D (5 bases). The CDR3 spans 17 residues. Trimming removed 1 base at V and 5 bases at J, with 20 bases between. Germline CDR1 MGHRA, CDR2 YSYEKL.

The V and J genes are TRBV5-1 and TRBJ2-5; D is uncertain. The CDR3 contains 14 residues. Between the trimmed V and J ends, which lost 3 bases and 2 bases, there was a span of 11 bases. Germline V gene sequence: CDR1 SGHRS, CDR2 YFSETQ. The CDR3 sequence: CASSSWASQETQYF. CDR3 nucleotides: TGCGCCAGCAGCTCGTGGGCCTCACAAGAGACCCAGTACTTC.

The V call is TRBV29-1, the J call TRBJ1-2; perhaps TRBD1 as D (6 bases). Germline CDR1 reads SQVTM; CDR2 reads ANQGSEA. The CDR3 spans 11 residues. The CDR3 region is CKLEGGYGYTF. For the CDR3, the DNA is TGCAAGCTGGAGGGGGGGTATGGCTACACCTTC.

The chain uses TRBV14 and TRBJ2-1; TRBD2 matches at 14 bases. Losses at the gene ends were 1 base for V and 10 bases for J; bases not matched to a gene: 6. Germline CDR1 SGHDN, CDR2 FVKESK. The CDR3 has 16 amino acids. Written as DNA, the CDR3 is TGTGCCAGCAGCCAAGGACTAGCGGGGGGGCCTGAAGAGCAGTTCTTC. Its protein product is CASSQGLAGGPEEQFF.

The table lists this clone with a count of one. The CDR3, as DNA: TGTGCCAGCAGCAACCGGGACAGCCTTATGAACACTGAAGCTTTCTTT. It is translated as CASSNRDSLMNTEAFF. This sequence joins TRBV11-2 and TRBJ1-1; 7 nucleotides align to TRBD1. The CDR3 covers 16 residues. The trim removed 5 bases at V and 0 bases at J, leaving 9 bases unmatched. Germline-derived CDR1 and CDR2 are SGHAT and FQNNGV.

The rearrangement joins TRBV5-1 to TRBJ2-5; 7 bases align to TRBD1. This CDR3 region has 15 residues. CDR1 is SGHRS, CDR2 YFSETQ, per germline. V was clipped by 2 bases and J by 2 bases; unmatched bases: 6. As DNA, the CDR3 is TGCGCCAGCAGCTTCCGGGACAGAGAACAAGAGACCCAGTACTTC. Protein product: CASSFRDREQETQYF.